This T cell receptor beta chain was found in a study of cytomegalovirus exposure and HLA in healthy donors. Study-wide points: Confirmation was obtained in vitro that a few CMV-associated chains are specific for CMV antigens.

The CDR3 runs to 13 residues. J lost 1 base, V lost 5 bases, and 2 bases had no gene match. Per the germline V gene, CDR1 is SGHTA and CDR2 is FQGNSA. Clones were sequenced by immunoSEQ multiplex PCR, and TCRdb holds only the in-frame ones, with some missing. The sample includes 50,000 to 65,000 clones, about nine tenths of them seen just once. A note on this clone: Antigen: not known.

The receptor was isolated from a woman aged 18-35 years in good health and CMV-seropositive. The sequencing input was PBMCs. The rearrangement links TRBV7-2 to TRBJ2-7; TRBD1 matches 7 bases. The CDR3 coding sequence is TGTGCCAGCAGCCAGGGGGATTCCTACGAGCAGTACTTC. As protein: CASSQGDSYEQYF.